The rows below give T cell receptor beta chains drawn from one sample of a study of blood T cells in healthy people across ages. TCRdb re-derived calls from the 5' RACE reads in MiXCR, one entry per CDR3 protein. The sample lists fewer than 2 million distinct CDR3 sequences; roughly two fifths were seen once. Sequencing input: blood. These receptors came from a human donor in good health. The CDR3 runs from the conserved cysteine through the conserved F or W. A D gene is named only where the DNA matches it firmly. Rows may omit the clone size; those that give it use once, few, many or a size class.

j_gene | d_gene | v_gene | abundance | CDR3aa | CDR3nt
TRBJ2-1 | . | TRBV5-1 | many | CASSLTRNEQFF | TGTGCCAGCAGCTTAACGCGAAATGAGCAGTTCTTC
TRBJ2-5 | TRBD1 | TRBV29-1 | many | CSVEDSGTGETQYF | TGCAGCGTTGAAGATTCCGGGACAGGGGAGACCCAGTACTTC
TRBJ2-3 | . | TRBV5-1 | . | CASRPGTDTQYF | TGCGCCAGCAGACCGGGCACAGATACGCAGTATTTT
TRBJ2-2 | . | TRBV2 | many | CATRAQPEGELFF | TGTGCCACCCGGGCTCAGCCTGAGGGGGAGCTGTTTTTT
TRBJ2-7 | TRBD2 | TRBV4-1 | . | CASSRGLAGGQEQYF | TGCGCCAGCAGCCGAGGACTAGCGGGGGGGCAAGAGCAGTACTTC
TRBJ2-3 | . | TRBV6-4 | . | CASSVAGGTDTRYF | .
TRBJ2-7 | . | TRBV24-1 | . | CATFRDRTRGIYEQYF | TGTGCCACCTTCCGGGACCGTACTCGGGGTATTTACGAGCAGTACTTC
TRBJ1-2 | . | TRBV12-3/TRBV12-4 | . | CASSLAETRAVDGYTF | TGTGCCAGCAGTTTAGCGGAAACCCGGGCGGTTGATGGCTACACCTTC
TRBJ2-5 | . | TRBV3-1 | . | CASSQAVLQETQYF | TGTGCCAGCAGCCAAGCAGTCTTGCAAGAGACCCAGTACTTC
TRBJ1-5 | TRBD1 | TRBV19 | . | CASSTQGQGASNQPQHF | TGTGCCAGTAGTACCCAAGGACAGGGGGCGAGCAATCAGCCCCAGCATTTT
TRBJ1-1 | . | TRBV6-1 | . | CASSKTATEAFF | TGTGCCAGCAGCAAGACAGCCACTGAAGCTTTCTTT
TRBJ1-4 | . | TRBV7-2 | many | CASSSGTGANEKLFF | TGTGCCAGCAGCTCCGGGACGGGAGCTAATGAAAAACTGTTTTTT
TRBJ2-5 | . | TRBV5-6 | . | CASSGTGYQETQYF | TGTGCCAGCAGCGGAACAGGGTACCAAGAGACCCAGTACTTC
TRBJ2-5 | . | TRBV7-2 | . | CASSQWGVGPQETQYF | TGTGCCAGCAGCCAATGGGGGGTGGGACCACAAGAGACCCAGTACTTC
TRBJ2-5 | . | TRBV9 | few | CASSPNPTGQETQYF | TGTGCCAGCAGCCCAAACCCGACAGGTCAAGAGACCCAGTACTTC
TRBJ1-1 | . | TRBV20-1 | once | CSAYDSGYPNTEAFF | TGCAGTGCTTACGACAGTGGATACCCGAACACTGAAGCTTTCTTT
TRBJ2-7 | TRBD1 | TRBV28 | few | CASSSIGQGLNEQYF | TGTGCCAGCAGTTCAATAGGACAGGGCCTCAACGAGCAGTACTTC
TRBJ1-5 | TRBD1 | TRBV24-1 | . | CATSSNKGALTNQPQHF | TGTGCCACCAGTTCAAACAAGGGGGCCCTGACGAATCAGCCCCAGCATTTT
TRBJ1-3 | . | TRBV20-1 | . | CSARATAFSGNTIYF | TGCAGTGCTAGAGCGACAGCTTTCTCTGGAAACACCATATATTTT
TRBJ2-3 | TRBD2 | TRBV4-3 | few | CAISQGLAVDTQYF | TGCGCCATCAGCCAAGGACTAGCGGTAGATACGCAGTATTTT
TRBJ1-1 | TRBD1 | TRBV13 | . | CASSPMTGGDTEAFF | TGTGCCAGCAGCCCCATGACAGGGGGTGACACTGAAGCTTTCTTT
TRBJ2-2 | . | TRBV7-6 | few | CASSSAGGGLPGELFF | TGTGCCAGCAGCTCCGCAGGCGGGGGCCTCCCCGGGGAGCTGTTTTTT
TRBJ2-3 | . | TRBV7-2 | many | CASSSRDQEYTQYF | TGTGCCAGCAGCTCCCGCGACCAAGAGTATACGCAGTATTTT
TRBJ1-2 | TRBD1 | TRBV10-3 | few | CAISRDRGNNYGYTF | TGTGCCATCAGCCGGGACAGGGGAAATAACTATGGCTACACCTTC